In its sample, the clone carrying this T cell receptor (beta chain) was seen once. Its antigen is still unknown. The CDR3 covers 14 residues. CDR1 MNHEY and CDR2 SMNVEV come from the germline V gene (reference sequence). J was trimmed by 8 bases and V by 5 bases; bases with no gene match: 6. The table came from immunoSEQ multiplex PCR; TCRdb's copy has only in-frame clones and leaves some out. Among approximately 64,000 clones, 94% were seen once, and the ten largest hold roughly 0.14%. This entry is derived from a study of CD4 T cells in relation to SARS-CoV-2 and coronaviruses. Study information: The HLA restriction of the shared crossreactive spike epitopes was mapped.

The unexposed donors gave CD4+ T cells in about 2010-2018, prior to COVID-19. The study's findings and limits: In around 60% of donors, memory CD4+ clonotypes crossrecognized SARS-CoV-2 and at least one common cold coronavirus spike. This crossreactivity analysis covered spike protein alone, no other viral proteins. Compared with monoreactive clones, crossreactive clones showed significantly weaker SARS-CoV-2 expansion.

The chain joins TRBV27 to TRBJ1-4; TRBD1 agrees at 9 bases. The specimen sequenced was naive CD4+ T cells from PBMCs. Regarding subset: naive CD4+ T cells isolated by negative enrichment. This TCR was recovered from a human donor in good health. The CDR3 loop reads CASSRLGQGEKLFF. The DNA of the CDR3 is TGTGCCAGCAGTAGACTGGGACAGGGCGAAAAACTGTTTTTT.